This TCR beta chain is drawn from a study of TIL therapy for anti-PD-1-resistant metastatic lung cancer. Study-wide context: Tumors were harvested before any PD-1/PD-L1 blockade. Tumors carried a median 1.5 non-synonymous mutations per megabase.

As for time point: pre-treatment sample, taken before nivolumab and TIL therapy. Patients were adults with stage 4 NSCLC. The immunoSEQ assay was v3. Survey-level samples got 2 million or so read pairs; deep-level samples got 5-6 million. The repertoire was sequenced with immunoSEQ multiplex PCR; TCRdb's copy has only in-frame clones and lacks some. Of about 15,000 clones listed, 86% are singletons. Germline CDR1 LNHDA, CDR2 SQIVND (reference sequence). V lost 5 bases to trimming and J lost 5 bases; unmatched junction nucleotides: 6. The CDR3 is 14 amino acids. The chain couples TRBV19 to TRBJ2-5; 9 bases are shared with TRBD2. This material consisted of blood, taken at baseline. This receptor was identified in a person between 25 and 79 years old with non-small cell lung cancer. CDR3 amino acids: CASSSTSGGETQYF. CDR3 nucleotides: TGTGCCAGTAGTTCGACTAGCGGAGGGGAGACCCAGTACTTC. Full variable domain (outside the CDR3, taken from reference TRBV19 and TRBJ2-5): DGGITQSPKYLFRKEGQNVTLSCEQNLNHDAMYWYRQDPGQGLRLIYYSQIVNDFQKGDIAEGYSVSREKKESFPLTVTSAQKNPTAFYLCASSSTSGGETQYFGPGTRLLVL.